These T cell receptor beta chains were read from a single sample in a study of blood T cell repertoires in COVID-19. Measured with immunoSEQ multiplex PCR; TCRdb has only the in-frame clones, and not every one. The sample has under 150,000 clones; 65% to 85% are singletons. The sequenced sample was peripheral blood. All receptors derive from a man in his fifties or sixties with acute or convalescent COVID-19. The CDR3 runs from the conserved cysteine through the conserved F or W. A D gene is named only where the DNA matches it firmly. Rows give clone size only sometimes, using once, few, many, or a class for an expanded clone.

clone_size: NA
j_call: TRBJ2-2
v_call: TRBV2
d_call: TRBD1
cdr3_nt: TGTGCCAGCAGCGCCGGGACAGGGCGCACCGGGGAGCTGTTTTTT
cdr3_aa: CASSAGTGRTGELFF

clone_size: NA
j_call: TRBJ2-3
v_call: TRBV10-3
d_call: TRBD2
cdr3_nt: TGTGCCATCAGTGTCGCCCTAGCGGGGGGGACGGAAGATACGCAGTATTTT
cdr3_aa: CAISVALAGGTEDTQYF

clone_size: NA
j_call: TRBJ2-4
v_call: TRBV2
d_call: TRBD1
cdr3_nt: TGTGCCAGCAGCCGGGACAGGGGAGGGGAAAACATTCAGTACTTC
cdr3_aa: CASSRDRGGENIQYF

clone_size: NA
j_call: TRBJ1-3
v_call: TRBV6-1
d_call: NA
cdr3_nt: TGTGCCAGCAGTGATATGGGACAAGCGGACACCATATATTTT
cdr3_aa: CASSDMGQADTIYF

clone_size: NA
j_call: TRBJ2-7
v_call: TRBV9
d_call: TRBD2
cdr3_nt: TGTGCCAGCAGCGAAACGGGGGGGCCTAAATTTCCGTACTTC
cdr3_aa: CASSETGGPKFPYF

clone_size: NA
j_call: TRBJ1-5
v_call: TRBV4-2
d_call: NA
cdr3_nt: TGTGCCAGCAGCCAAGGGGCAGGGAATCAGCCCCAGCATTTT
cdr3_aa: CASSQGAGNQPQHF

clone_size: few
j_call: TRBJ1-5
v_call: TRBV5-8
d_call: TRBD1
cdr3_nt: TGTGCCAGCGGACCGGGACAGGGTCCAGGCAATCAGCCCCAGCATTTT
cdr3_aa: CASGPGQGPGNQPQHF

clone_size: NA
j_call: TRBJ2-7
v_call: TRBV19
d_call: TRBD1
cdr3_nt: TGTGCCAGTAGTAATTACGGACAGGGGGCCTACGAGCAGTACTTC
cdr3_aa: CASSNYGQGAYEQYF

clone_size: NA
j_call: TRBJ2-7
v_call: TRBV4-1
d_call: NA
cdr3_nt: TGCGCCAGCAGCCAAGGAGTCGAAGGGGACGAGCAGTACTTC
cdr3_aa: CASSQGVEGDEQYF

clone_size: NA
j_call: TRBJ1-1
v_call: TRBV6-5
d_call: NA
cdr3_nt: TGTGCCAGCTCCTTTGGGGTGGAGGTGGGCACTGAAGCTTTCTTT
cdr3_aa: CASSFGVEVGTEAFF

clone_size: NA
j_call: TRBJ1-3
v_call: TRBV3-1/TRBV3-2
d_call: NA
cdr3_nt: TGTGCCAGCACCCAGGCGGGCGGCCCAAACTCTGGAAACACCATATATTTT
cdr3_aa: CASTQAGGPNSGNTIYF

clone_size: NA
j_call: TRBJ2-3
v_call: TRBV7-7
d_call: NA
cdr3_nt: TGTGCCAGCAGCGCGCGTCCCGGGGATACGCAGTATTTT
cdr3_aa: CASSARPGDTQYF

clone_size: once
j_call: TRBJ2-7
v_call: TRBV9
d_call: TRBD1
cdr3_nt: TGTGCCAGCAGCAGGGGGCTTGGCGAGCAGTACTTC
cdr3_aa: CASSRGLGEQYF

clone_size: NA
j_call: TRBJ1-1
v_call: TRBV2
d_call: NA
cdr3_nt: TGTGCCAGCAGTGAGGTCTACGGCGGTACTGAAGCTTTCTTT
cdr3_aa: CASSEVYGGTEAFF

clone_size: NA
j_call: TRBJ2-1
v_call: TRBV27
d_call: TRBD2
cdr3_nt: TGTGCCAGCAGTAAACCGGGACTAGGGAAGGATGAGCAGTTCTTC
cdr3_aa: CASSKPGLGKDEQFF

clone_size: NA
j_call: TRBJ2-1
v_call: TRBV30
d_call: TRBD2
cdr3_nt: TGTGCCTCGAGGGGACTAGCGGTCTACAATGAGCAGTTCTTC
cdr3_aa: CASRGLAVYNEQFF

clone_size: NA
j_call: TRBJ1-5
v_call: TRBV6-5
d_call: NA
cdr3_nt: TGTGCCAGCAGTTACGGGGGCCCGGAACAGCCCCAGCATTTT
cdr3_aa: CASSYGGPEQPQHF

clone_size: NA
j_call: TRBJ2-2
v_call: TRBV5-1
d_call: NA
cdr3_nt: TGCGCCAGCAGCTTGATGGCGGACACCGGGGAGCTGTTTTTT
cdr3_aa: CASSLMADTGELFF

clone_size: NA
j_call: TRBJ2-7
v_call: TRBV28
d_call: NA
cdr3_nt: TGTGCCAGCAGGATCGGTTATTCCTACGAGCAGTACTTC
cdr3_aa: CASRIGYSYEQYF

clone_size: NA
j_call: TRBJ1-4
v_call: TRBV7-9
d_call: NA
cdr3_nt: TGTGCCAGCAGCTCCCGGACAGTCACAACTAATGAAAAACTGTTTTTT
cdr3_aa: CASSSRTVTTNEKLFF

clone_size: NA
j_call: TRBJ1-3
v_call: TRBV20-1
d_call: NA
cdr3_nt: TGCAGTGCTAGTAAGCATAACTCTGGAAACACCATATATTTT
cdr3_aa: CSASKHNSGNTIYF

clone_size: NA
j_call: TRBJ1-1
v_call: TRBV5-4
d_call: NA
cdr3_nt: TGTGCCAGCAGCTTGTATCTTTGGGGCAGGAGAAACACTGAAGCTTTCTTT
cdr3_aa: CASSLYLWGRRNTEAFF

clone_size: NA
j_call: TRBJ1-6
v_call: TRBV14
d_call: TRBD1
cdr3_nt: TGTGCCAGCAGCCGGACAGGGCCTCTTTCACCCCTCCACTTT
cdr3_aa: CASSRTGPLSPLHF

clone_size: NA
j_call: TRBJ1-6
v_call: TRBV7-8
d_call: NA
cdr3_nt: TGTGCCAGCACCTTGGACAGAAATTCACCCCTCCACTTT
cdr3_aa: CASTLDRNSPLHF

clone_size: NA
j_call: TRBJ2-1
v_call: TRBV18
d_call: TRBD2
cdr3_nt: TGTGCCAGCTCAACCCTAGCGGGGGGTCCCAATGAGCAGTTCTTC
cdr3_aa: CASSTLAGGPNEQFF

clone_size: NA
j_call: TRBJ1-1
v_call: TRBV7-3
d_call: NA
cdr3_nt: TGTGCCAGCAGCTTTGGTCGGTCGAACACTGAAGCTTTCTTT
cdr3_aa: CASSFGRSNTEAFF

clone_size: NA
j_call: TRBJ2-5
v_call: TRBV28
d_call: NA
cdr3_nt: TGTGCCAGCAGTTTATGGGGAACAGGGCAAGAGACCCAGTACTTC
cdr3_aa: CASSLWGTGQETQYF

clone_size: NA
j_call: TRBJ1-2
v_call: TRBV5-4
d_call: TRBD1
cdr3_nt: TGTGCCAGCAGCTCCCGGGGACAGGGGGCAATGGACTACACCTTC
cdr3_aa: CASSSRGQGAMDYTF

clone_size: NA
j_call: TRBJ2-1
v_call: TRBV5-1
d_call: NA
cdr3_nt: TGCGCCAGCAGCTTGCCGAGCCCCCCCGTGGATGAGCAGTTCTTC
cdr3_aa: CASSLPSPPVDEQFF

clone_size: NA
j_call: TRBJ1-6
v_call: TRBV7-2
d_call: NA
cdr3_nt: TGTGCCAGCAGCGGTACTCCGAGCTCCTATAATTCACCCCTCCACTTT
cdr3_aa: CASSGTPSSYNSPLHF

clone_size: NA
j_call: TRBJ1-5
v_call: TRBV12-3/TRBV12-4
d_call: TRBD1
cdr3_nt: TGTGCCAGCAGTTTTTTAGGGGGCCAGCCCCAGCATTTT
cdr3_aa: CASSFLGGQPQHF

clone_size: NA
j_call: TRBJ1-2
v_call: TRBV7-6
d_call: NA
cdr3_nt: TGTGCCAGCAGCCCGGACACAGAACGTGGCTACACCTTC
cdr3_aa: CASSPDTERGYTF

clone_size: NA
j_call: TRBJ2-7
v_call: TRBV7-9
d_call: TRBD1
cdr3_nt: TGTGCCAGCACCGAGGGACAGGGGTTCTACGAGCAGTACTTC
cdr3_aa: CASTEGQGFYEQYF

clone_size: few
j_call: TRBJ2-7
v_call: TRBV28
d_call: NA
cdr3_nt: TGTGCCAGCAGCCACTACGAGCAGTACTTC
cdr3_aa: CASSHYEQYF

clone_size: NA
j_call: TRBJ1-1
v_call: TRBV5-8
d_call: TRBD1
cdr3_nt: TGTGCCAGCAGCTGGGCTGGGACAGGGACTGAAGCTTTCTTT
cdr3_aa: CASSWAGTGTEAFF

clone_size: NA
j_call: TRBJ1-2
v_call: TRBV6-5
d_call: TRBD1
cdr3_nt: TGTGCCAGCAGTTCCAACAGGGGATATGGCTACACCTTC
cdr3_aa: CASSSNRGYGYTF

clone_size: NA
j_call: TRBJ2-1
v_call: TRBV21-1
d_call: NA
cdr3_nt: TGTGCCAGCAGCAAAGCCGGATTTGGGGGCATTGAGCAGTTCTTC
cdr3_aa: CASSKAGFGGIEQFF

clone_size: NA
j_call: TRBJ1-2
v_call: TRBV5-1
d_call: TRBD1
cdr3_nt: TGCGCCAGCAGCTTGGCAGGGGGGCAACCATATGGCTACACCTTC
cdr3_aa: CASSLAGGQPYGYTF

clone_size: few
j_call: TRBJ1-2
v_call: TRBV11-2
d_call: NA
cdr3_nt: TGTGCCAGCAGCTTAGTCGCCGGGTGGAGTTATGGCTACACCTTC
cdr3_aa: CASSLVAGWSYGYTF

clone_size: NA
j_call: TRBJ2-7
v_call: TRBV28
d_call: TRBD1
cdr3_nt: TGTGCCAGCAGTTTAGGGACAGGGGGGAGTTTCTACGAGCAGTACTTC
cdr3_aa: CASSLGTGGSFYEQYF